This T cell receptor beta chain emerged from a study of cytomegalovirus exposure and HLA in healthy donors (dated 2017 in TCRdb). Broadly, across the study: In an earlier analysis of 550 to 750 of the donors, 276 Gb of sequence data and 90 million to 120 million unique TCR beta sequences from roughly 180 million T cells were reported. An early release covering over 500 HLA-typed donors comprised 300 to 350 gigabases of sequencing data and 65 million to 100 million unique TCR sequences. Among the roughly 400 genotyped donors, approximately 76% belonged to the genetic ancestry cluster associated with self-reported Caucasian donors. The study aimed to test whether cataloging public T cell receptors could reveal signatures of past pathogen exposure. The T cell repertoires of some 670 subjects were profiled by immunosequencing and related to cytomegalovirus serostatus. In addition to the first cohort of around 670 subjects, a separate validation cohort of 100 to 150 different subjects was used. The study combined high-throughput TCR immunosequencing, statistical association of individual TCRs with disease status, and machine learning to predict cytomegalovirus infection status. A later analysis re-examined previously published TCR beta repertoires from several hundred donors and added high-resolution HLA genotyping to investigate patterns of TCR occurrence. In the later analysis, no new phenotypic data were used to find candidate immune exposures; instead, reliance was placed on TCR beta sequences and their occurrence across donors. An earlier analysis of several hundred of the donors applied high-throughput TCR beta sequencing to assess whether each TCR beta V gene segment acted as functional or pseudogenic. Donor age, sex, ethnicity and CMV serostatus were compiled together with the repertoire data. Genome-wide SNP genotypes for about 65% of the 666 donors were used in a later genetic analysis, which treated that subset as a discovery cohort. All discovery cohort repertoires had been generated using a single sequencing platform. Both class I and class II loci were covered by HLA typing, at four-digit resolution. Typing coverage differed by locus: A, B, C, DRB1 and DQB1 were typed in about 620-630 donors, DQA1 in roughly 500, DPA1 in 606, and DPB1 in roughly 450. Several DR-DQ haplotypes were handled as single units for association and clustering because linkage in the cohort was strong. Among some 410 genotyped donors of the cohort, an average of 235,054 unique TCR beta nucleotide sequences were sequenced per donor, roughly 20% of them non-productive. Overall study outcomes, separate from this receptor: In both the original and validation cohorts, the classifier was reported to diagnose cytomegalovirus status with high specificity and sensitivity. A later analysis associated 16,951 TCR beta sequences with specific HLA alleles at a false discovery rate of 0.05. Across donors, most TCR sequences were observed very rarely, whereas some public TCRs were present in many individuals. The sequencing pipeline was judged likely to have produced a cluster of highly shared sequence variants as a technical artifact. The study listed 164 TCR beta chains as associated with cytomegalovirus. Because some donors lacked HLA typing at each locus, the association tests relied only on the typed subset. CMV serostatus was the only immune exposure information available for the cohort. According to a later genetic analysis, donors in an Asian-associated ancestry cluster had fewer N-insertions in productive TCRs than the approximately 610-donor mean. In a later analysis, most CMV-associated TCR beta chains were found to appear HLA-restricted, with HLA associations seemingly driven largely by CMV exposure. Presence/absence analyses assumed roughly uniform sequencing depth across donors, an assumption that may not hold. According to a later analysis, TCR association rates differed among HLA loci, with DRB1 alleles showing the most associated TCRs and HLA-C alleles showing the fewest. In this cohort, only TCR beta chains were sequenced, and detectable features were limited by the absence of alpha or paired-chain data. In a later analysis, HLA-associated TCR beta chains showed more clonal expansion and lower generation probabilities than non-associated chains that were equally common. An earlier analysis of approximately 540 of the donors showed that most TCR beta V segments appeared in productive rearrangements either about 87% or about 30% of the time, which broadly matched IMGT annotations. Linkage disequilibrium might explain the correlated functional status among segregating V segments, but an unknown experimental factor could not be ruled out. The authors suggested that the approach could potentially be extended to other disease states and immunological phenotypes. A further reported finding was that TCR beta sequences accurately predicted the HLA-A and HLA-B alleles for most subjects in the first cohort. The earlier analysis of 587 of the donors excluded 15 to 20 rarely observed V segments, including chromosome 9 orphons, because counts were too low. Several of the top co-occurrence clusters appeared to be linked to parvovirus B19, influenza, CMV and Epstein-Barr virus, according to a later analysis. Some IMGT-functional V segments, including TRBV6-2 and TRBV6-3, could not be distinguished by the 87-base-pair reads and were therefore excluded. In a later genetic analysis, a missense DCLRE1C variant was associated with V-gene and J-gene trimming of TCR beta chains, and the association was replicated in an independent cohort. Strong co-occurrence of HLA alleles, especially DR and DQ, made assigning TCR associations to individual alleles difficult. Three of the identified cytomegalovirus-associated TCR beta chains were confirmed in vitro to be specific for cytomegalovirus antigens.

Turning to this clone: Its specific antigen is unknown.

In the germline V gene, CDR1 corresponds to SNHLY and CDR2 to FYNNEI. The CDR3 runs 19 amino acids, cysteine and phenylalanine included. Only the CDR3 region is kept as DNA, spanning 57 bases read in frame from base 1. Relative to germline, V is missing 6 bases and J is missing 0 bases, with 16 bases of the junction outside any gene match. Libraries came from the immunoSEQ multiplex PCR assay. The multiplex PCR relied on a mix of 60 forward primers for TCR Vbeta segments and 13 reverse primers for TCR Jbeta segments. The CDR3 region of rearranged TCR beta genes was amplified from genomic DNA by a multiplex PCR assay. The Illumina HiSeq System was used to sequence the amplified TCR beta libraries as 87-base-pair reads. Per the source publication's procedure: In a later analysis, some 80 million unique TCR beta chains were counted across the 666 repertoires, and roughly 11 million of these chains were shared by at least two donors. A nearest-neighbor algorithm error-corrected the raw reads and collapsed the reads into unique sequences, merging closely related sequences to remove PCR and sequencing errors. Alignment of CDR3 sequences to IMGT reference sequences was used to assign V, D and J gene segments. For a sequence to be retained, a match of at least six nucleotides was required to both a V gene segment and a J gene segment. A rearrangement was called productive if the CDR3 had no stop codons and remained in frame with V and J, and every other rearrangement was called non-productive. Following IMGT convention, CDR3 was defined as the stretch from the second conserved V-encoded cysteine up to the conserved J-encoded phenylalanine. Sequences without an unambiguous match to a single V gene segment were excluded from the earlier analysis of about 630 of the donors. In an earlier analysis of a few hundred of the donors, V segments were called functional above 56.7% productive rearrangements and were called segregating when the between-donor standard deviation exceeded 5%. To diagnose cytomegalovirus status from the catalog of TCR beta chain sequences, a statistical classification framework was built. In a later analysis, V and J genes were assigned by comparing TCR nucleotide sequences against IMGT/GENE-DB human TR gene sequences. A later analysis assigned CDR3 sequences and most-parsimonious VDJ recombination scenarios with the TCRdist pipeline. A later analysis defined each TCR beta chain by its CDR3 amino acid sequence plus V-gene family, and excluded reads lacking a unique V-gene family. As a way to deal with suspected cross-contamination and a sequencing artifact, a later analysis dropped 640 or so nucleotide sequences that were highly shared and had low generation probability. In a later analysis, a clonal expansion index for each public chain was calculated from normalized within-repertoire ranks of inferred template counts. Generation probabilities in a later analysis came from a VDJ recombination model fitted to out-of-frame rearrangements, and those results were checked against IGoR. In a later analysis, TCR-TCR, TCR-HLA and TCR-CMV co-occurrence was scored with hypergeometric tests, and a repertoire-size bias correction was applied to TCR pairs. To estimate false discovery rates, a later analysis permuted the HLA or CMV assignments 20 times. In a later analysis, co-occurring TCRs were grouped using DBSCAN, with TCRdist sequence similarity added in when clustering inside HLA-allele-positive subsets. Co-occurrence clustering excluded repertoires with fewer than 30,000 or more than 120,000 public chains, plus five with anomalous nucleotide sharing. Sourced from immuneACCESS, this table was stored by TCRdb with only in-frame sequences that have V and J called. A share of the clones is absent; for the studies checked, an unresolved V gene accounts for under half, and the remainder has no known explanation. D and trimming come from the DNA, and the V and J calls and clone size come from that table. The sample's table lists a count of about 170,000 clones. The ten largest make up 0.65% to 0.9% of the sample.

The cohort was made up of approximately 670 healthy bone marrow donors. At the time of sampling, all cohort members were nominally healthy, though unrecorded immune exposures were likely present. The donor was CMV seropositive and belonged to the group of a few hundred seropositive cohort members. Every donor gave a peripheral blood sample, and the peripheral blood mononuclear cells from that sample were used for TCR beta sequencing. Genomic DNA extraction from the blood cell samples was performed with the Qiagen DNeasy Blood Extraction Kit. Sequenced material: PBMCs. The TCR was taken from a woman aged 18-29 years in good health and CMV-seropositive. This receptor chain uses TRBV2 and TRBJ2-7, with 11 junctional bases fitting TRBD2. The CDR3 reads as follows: CASRMGGLAGGTSSYEQYF. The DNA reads TGTGCCAGCAGAATGGGAGGGCTAGCGGGAGGCACCAGCTCCTACGAGCAGTACTTC.